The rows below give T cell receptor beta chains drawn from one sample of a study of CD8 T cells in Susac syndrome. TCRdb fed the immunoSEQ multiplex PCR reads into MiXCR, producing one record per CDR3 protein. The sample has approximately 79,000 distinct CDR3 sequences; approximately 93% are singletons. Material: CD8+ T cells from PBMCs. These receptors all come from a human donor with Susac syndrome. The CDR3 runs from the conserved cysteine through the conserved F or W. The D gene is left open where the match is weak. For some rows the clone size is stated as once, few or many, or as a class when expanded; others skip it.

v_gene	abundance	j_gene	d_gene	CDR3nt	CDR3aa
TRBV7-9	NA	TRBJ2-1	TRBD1	TGTGCCAGCAGCTCCCTCAGGGGGACAGGGAGCTACAATGAGCAGTTCTTC	CASSSLRGTGSYNEQFF
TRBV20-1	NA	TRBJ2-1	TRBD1	TGCAGTGCTAGAGTCCTGGACAGGTTAAACAATGAGCAGTTCTTC	CSARVLDRLNNEQFF
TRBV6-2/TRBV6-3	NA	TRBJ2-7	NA	TGTGCCAGCAGTTACTGGGTCACAAAATACGAGCAGTACTTC	CASSYWVTKYEQYF
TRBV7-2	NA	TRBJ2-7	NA	TGTGCCAGCAGCCCGACGGCTAGTCGAGCCTACGAGCAGTACTTC	CASSPTASRAYEQYF
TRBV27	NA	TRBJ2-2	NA	TGTGCCAGCAGTCCGGGACTCCACACCGGGGAGCTGTTTTTT	CASSPGLHTGELFF
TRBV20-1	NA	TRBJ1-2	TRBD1	TGCAGTGCTAGACCTCAAGACAGGGGTGGCTACACCTTC	CSARPQDRGGYTF
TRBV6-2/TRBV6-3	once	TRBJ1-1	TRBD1	TGTGCCAGCACCACCGCAAGGGGACAGGGGAGAGACACTGAAGCTTTCTTT	CASTTARGQGRDTEAFF
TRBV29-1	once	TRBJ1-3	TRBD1	TGCAGCGTTCAACAGGGGCTCGGTGGAAACACCATATATTTT	CSVQQGLGGNTIYF
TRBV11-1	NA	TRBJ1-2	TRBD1	TGTGCCAGCAGGCTGGACAGGGACGGCGGCTACACCTTC	CASRLDRDGGYTF
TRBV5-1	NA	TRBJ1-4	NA	TGCGCCAGCAGCTTGACTGTTCCTAATGAAAAACTGTTTTTT	CASSLTVPNEKLFF
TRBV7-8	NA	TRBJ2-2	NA	TGTGCCAGCAGCTTAATGTTAACGGGGGTAGCGAACACCGGGGAGCTGTTTTTT	CASSLMLTGVANTGELFF
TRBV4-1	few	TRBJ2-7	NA	TGCGCCAGCAGCCAAACTGACAGATCCTACGAGCAGTACTTC	CASSQTDRSYEQYF
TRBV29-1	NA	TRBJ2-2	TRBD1	TGCAGCGTTGGCAGGGGGCGCGGCGGGGAGCTGTTTTTT	CSVGRGRGGELFF
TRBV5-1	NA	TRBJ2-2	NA	TGCGCCAGCGGCACCCGGGACCTGAACACCGGGGAGCTGTTTTTT	CASGTRDLNTGELFF
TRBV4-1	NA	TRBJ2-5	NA	TGCGCCAGCAGCCCCGGGGTTGGGCTTGGGGCTCAAGAGACCCAGTACTTC	CASSPGVGLGAQETQYF
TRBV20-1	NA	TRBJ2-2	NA	TGCGCTGCTTCGACGGTCAACACCGGGGAGCTGTTTTTT	CAASTVNTGELFF
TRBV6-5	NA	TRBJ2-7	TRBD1	TGTGCCAGCAGAACGGGACAGGCGAGCTCCTACGAGCAGTACTTC	CASRTGQASSYEQYF
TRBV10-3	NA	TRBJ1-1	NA	TGTGCCATCAGTGGAGGTCAGTCTAACACTGAAGCTTTCTTT	CAISGGQSNTEAFF
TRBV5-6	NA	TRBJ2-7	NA	TGTGCCAGCAGCCAGGGCGGGCCTTGGAGCTCCTACGAGCAGTACTTC	CASSQGGPWSSYEQYF
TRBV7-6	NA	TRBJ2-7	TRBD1	TGTGCCAGCAGCGCCCGACAGGGGGGATCCGAGCAGTACTTC	CASSARQGGSEQYF
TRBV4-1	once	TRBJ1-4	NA	TGCGCCAGCAGCCACGATGGGCTTCTGAATGAAAAACTGTTTTTT	CASSHDGLLNEKLFF
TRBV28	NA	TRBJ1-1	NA	TGTGCCAGCAGTAGGGGACAATCTGAAGCTTTCTTT	CASSRGQSEAFF
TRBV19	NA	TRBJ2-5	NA	TGTGCCAGTAGGTCCCACCCTCGGGACGGCCACCAAGAGACCCAGTACTTC	CASRSHPRDGHQETQYF
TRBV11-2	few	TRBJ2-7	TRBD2	TGTGCCAGCAGCTTAAGACGGGAGGGCCTCTACGAGCAGTACTTC	CASSLRREGLYEQYF
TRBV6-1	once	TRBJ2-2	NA	TGTGCCAGCAGCCCCCCGGCCGGATACAACACCGGGGAGCTGTTTTTT	CASSPPAGYNTGELFF
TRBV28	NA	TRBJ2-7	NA	TGTGCCAGCAGTTTAGACGGTCCGACCTACGAGCAGTACTTC	CASSLDGPTYEQYF
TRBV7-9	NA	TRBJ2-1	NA	TGTGCCAGCAGCTTCAACCGACACGGGGGAGGCTCCTACAATGAGCAGTTCTTC	CASSFNRHGGGSYNEQFF
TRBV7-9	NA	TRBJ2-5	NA	TGTGCCAGCAGCTTAGGCACAGGCCTTCAAGAGACCCAGTACTTC	CASSLGTGLQETQYF
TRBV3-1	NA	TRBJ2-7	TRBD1	TGTGCCAGCAGCCAAGATGCCCATTTCGTCAGGGGGCTCTACGAGCAGTACTTC	CASSQDAHFVRGLYEQYF
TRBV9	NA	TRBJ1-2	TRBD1	TGTGCCAGCAGCGCCCGGACAGGGTTAACCTTC	CASSARTGLTF
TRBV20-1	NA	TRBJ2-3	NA	TGCAGTGTTGAGTTGGATCGGGGAGATACGCAGTATTTT	CSVELDRGDTQYF
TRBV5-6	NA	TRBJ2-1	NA	TGTGCCAGCAGCTTGGCTAGCGCAACCTACAATGAGCAGTTCTTC	CASSLASATYNEQFF
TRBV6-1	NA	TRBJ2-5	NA	TGTGCCAGCATTCAGCTAGAGACCCAGTACTTC	CASIQLETQYF
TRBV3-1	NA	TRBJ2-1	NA	TGTGCCAGCAGCCACTCCGATGAGCAGTTCTTC	CASSHSDEQFF
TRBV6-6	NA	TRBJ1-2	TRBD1	TGTGCCAGCAGTATGGACAGGGGCGGGAACTATGGCTACACCTTC	CASSMDRGGNYGYTF
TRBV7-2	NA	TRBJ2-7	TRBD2	TGTGCCAGCAGCTCCCGCGGGGGACTAGCAACCTACGAGCAGTACTTC	CASSSRGGLATYEQYF
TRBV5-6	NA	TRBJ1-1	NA	TGTGCCAGCAGCTTAAGTGGGACACAGAACACTGAAGCTTTCTTT	CASSLSGTQNTEAFF
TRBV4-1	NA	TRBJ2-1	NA	TGCGCCAGCAGTCATAGCGGTCCTCACAATGAGCAGTTCTTC	CASSHSGPHNEQFF
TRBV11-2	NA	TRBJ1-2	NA	TGTGCCAGCAGCTCCTACGGCAGGGAAAACTATGGCTACACCTTC	CASSSYGRENYGYTF
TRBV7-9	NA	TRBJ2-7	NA	TGTGCCAGCAGCGAGACACTCTACGAGCAGTACTTC	CASSETLYEQYF
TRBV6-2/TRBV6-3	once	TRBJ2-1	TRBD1	TGTGCCAGCAGTCCCGGGACAGAATACTACAATGAGCAGTTCTTC	CASSPGTEYYNEQFF
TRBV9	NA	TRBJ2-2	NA	TGTGCCAGCAGCGTAGAGGTAGGGGGCACCGGGGAGCTGTTTTTT	CASSVEVGGTGELFF
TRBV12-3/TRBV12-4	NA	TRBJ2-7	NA	TGTGCCAGCAGTTTAGGACAGTACTACGAGCAGTACTTC	CASSLGQYYEQYF
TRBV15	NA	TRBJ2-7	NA	TGTGCCACCAGCAGAGTGGTGACAGCCATAGACGGGCAGTACTTC	CATSRVVTAIDGQYF
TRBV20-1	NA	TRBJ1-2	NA	TGCAGTGCTAGAGATAGAGGGCCCGTTAACTATGGCTACACCTTC	CSARDRGPVNYGYTF
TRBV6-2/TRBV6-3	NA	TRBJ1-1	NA	TGTGCCAGCATCTACGGGGCCAGGGCGAACACTGAAGCTTTCTTT	CASIYGARANTEAFF
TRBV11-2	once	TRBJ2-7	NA	TGTGCCAGCAGCTTAAGGAGCTCCTACGAGCAGTACTTC	CASSLRSSYEQYF
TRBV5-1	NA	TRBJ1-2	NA	TGCGCCAGCAGCCCTAACCCACTCCGGACAGCTGGCTACACCTTC	CASSPNPLRTAGYTF
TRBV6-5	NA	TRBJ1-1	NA	TGTGCCAGCAGTTACCAGCAACAGGGCGGGAACACTGAAGCTTTCTTT	CASSYQQQGGNTEAFF
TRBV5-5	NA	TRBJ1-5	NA	TGTGCCAGCAGCTTGGAACAGATCAATCAGCCCCAGCATTTT	CASSLEQINQPQHF
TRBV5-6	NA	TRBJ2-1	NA	TGTGCCAGCAGCTCACTTTCAGGGGAAATGACCTACAATGAGCAGTTCTTC	CASSSLSGEMTYNEQFF
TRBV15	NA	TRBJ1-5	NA	TGTGCCACCAGCGCCCCATCTGGCAATCAGCCCCAGCATTTT	CATSAPSGNQPQHF
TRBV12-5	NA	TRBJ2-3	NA	TGTGCTAGTGGTTTAGGAGGAAGCACAGATACGCAGTATTTT	CASGLGGSTDTQYF
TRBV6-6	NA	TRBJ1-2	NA	TGTGCCAGCAGTTACGGGGTGGGCTATGGCTACACCTTC	CASSYGVGYGYTF